This TCR beta chain was identified during a study of blood T cell repertoires in COVID-19. Whole-study context: Material from acute and convalescent COVID-19 was sourced from the United States, Italy and Spain. T cells, B-cell-depleted T cells, or PBMCs provided the cDNA or gDNA that served as material.

The CDR3 has 13 amino acids. V lost 6 bases to trimming and J lost 0 bases, with 8 bases between them. Original methodology: From reference gene primer amplification, estimates of nucleated cell counts were derived. Profiled with immunoSEQ multiplex PCR; TCRdb holds only in-frame clones, not every one. Clone size and V and J calls were adopted from that table, with D and trimming inferred from the DNA. The sample lists fewer than 400,000 clones, around 80% occurring once. The chain has TRBV12-3 or TRBV12-4 and TRBJ1-2; D unclear. The material sequenced was peripheral blood. The origin of this receptor is a man aged 25-45 years with active or convalescent COVID-19. CDR3 sequence reads: CASSSYTNYGYTF. The CDR3 coding sequence is TGTGCCAGCAGCTCCTATACTAACTATGGCTACACCTTC.